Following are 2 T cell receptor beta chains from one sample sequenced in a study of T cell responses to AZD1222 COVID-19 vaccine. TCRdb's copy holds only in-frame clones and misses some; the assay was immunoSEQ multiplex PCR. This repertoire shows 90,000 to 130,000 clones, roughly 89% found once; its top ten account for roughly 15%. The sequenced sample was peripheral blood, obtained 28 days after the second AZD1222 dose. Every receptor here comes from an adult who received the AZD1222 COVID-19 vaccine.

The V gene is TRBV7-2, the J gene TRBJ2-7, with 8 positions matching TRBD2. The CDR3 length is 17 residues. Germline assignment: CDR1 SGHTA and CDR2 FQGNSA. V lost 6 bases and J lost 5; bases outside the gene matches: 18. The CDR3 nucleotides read TGTGCCAGCAGTTTTAGCGGGGAGGGGGTCCCCGGCCACGAGCAGTACTTC. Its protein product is CASSFSGEGVPGHEQYF.

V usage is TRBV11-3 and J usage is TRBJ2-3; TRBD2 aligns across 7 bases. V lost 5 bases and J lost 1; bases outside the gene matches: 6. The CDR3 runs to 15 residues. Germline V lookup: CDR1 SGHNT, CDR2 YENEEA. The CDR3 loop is CASSGEGRGTDTQYF. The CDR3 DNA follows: TGTGCCAGCAGCGGGGAGGGCCGGGGCACAGATACGCAGTATTTT.